Presented here are 29 T cell receptor beta chains from one specimen sequenced in a study of T cell clones after liver transplantation. Sequencing used immunoSEQ multiplex PCR; TCRdb keeps in-frame clones, though not all of them. The table includes 85,000 to 110,000 clones, about 88% detected once. The sample here was CD4+ T cells from blood, taken approximately 43 months after liver transplant. These receptors all come from a human patient who received a liver transplant. Some of these T cells may belong to the graft donor.

The chain recombines TRBV7-3 with TRBJ2-1; 10 bases fit TRBD1. This CDR3 is 20 amino acids long. Germline CDR1 SGHTA, CDR2 FQGTGA. Trimming removed 4 bases from V and 0 bases from J; junction bases left unmatched: 15. CDR3 protein: CASSSPGQGSQTSSYNEQFF. CDR3 bases: TGTGCCAGCAGCTCCCCGGGACAGGGGTCACAAACAAGCTCCTACAATGAGCAGTTCTTC. Drawing the rest from reference TRBV7-3 and TRBJ2-1, the complete variable domain is GAGVSQTPSNKVTEKGKYVELRCDPISGHTALYWYRQSLGQGPEFLIYFQGTGAADDSGLPNDRFFAVRPEGSVSTLKIQRTERGDSAVYLCASSSPGQGSQTSSYNEQFFGPGTRLTVL.

The chain carries TRBV30 and TRBJ2-7; no clear D. The germline gives CDR1 GTSNPN, CDR2 SVGIG (reference sequence). CDR3 length: 13 residues. V lost 3 bases to trimming and J lost 3 bases, with 12 bases between them. The CDR3 here is CAWRSSSRYEQYF. The CDR3 nucleotides are TGTGCCTGGAGATCGAGTAGTCGCTACGAGCAGTACTTC.

This clone was found a few times. V and J are TRBV15 and TRBJ2-2; D remains ambiguous. V lost 8 bases, J lost 3 bases, and 13 bases lay in between. CDR1 and CDR2 (germline): LNHNV, YYDKDF (reference sequence). This CDR3 comprises 14 residues. The CDR3: CATGVHRYTGELFF. CDR3 nucleotide sequence: TGTGCCACCGGGGTGCACAGATACACCGGGGAGCTGTTTTTT.

The chain uses TRBV21-1 and TRBJ1-5; TRBD1, the table's D call, was not compared with the DNA. TRBV21-1 is flagged as a pseudogene. The CDR3 totals 16 residues. The CDR3 sequence is CASSNGMTGRNQPQHF. In nucleotides, the CDR3 is TGTGCCAGCAGCAACGGGATGACAGGGAGGAATCAGCCCCAGCATTTT.

This clone has just one count. This chain connects TRBV5-1 to TRBJ2-1; 7 bases align to TRBD2. J was trimmed by 5 bases and V by 6 bases; bases with no gene match: 5. CDR1 SGHRS and CDR2 YFSETQ come from the germline V gene. The length of the CDR3 is 13 residues. The CDR3 spells CASTSGRDNEQFF. DNA for the CDR3: TGCGCCAGCACCTCAGGGAGGGACAATGAGCAGTTCTTC. The variable domain in full, with the rest retrieved from reference TRBV5-1 and TRBJ2-1, is KAGVTQTPRYLIKTRGQQVTLSCSPISGHRSVSWYQQTPGQGLQFLFEYFSETQRNKGNFPGRFSGRQFSNSRSEMNVSTLELGDSALYLCASTSGRDNEQFFGPGTRLTVL.

V usage is TRBV19 and J usage is TRBJ1-5, with 9 nucleotides matching TRBD1. Losses at the gene ends were 2 bases for V and 2 bases for J; bases not matched to a gene: 13. The CDR3 loop spans 19 amino acids. Germline lookup yields CDR1 LNHDA and CDR2 SQIVND (reference sequence). The CDR3 coding sequence is TGTGCCAGTAGTATATCTCGGGGGACAGGGAGGTTCGGCAATCAGCCCCAGCATTTT. Its protein product is CASSISRGTGRFGNQPQHF. The whole variable domain, filled in from reference TRBV19 and TRBJ1-5, reads DGGITQSPKYLFRKEGQNVTLSCEQNLNHDAMYWYRQDPGQGLRLIYYSQIVNDFQKGDIAEGYSVSREKKESFPLTVTSAQKNPTAFYLCASSISRGTGRFGNQPQHFGDGTRLSIL.

The V and J genes are TRBV2 and TRBJ2-5; the match to TRBD1 covers 10 bases. Germline CDR1 SNHLY, CDR2 FYNNEI. CDR3 length equals 16 residues. The V segment lost 4 bases and the J segment 5 bases; nucleotides outside the gene matches: 10. The CDR3 region is CASSARPAGQGETQYF. In DNA form, the CDR3 reads TGTGCCAGCAGTGCGAGACCAGCGGGACAGGGGGAGACCCAGTACTTC.

This clone appeared a single time. This chain connects TRBV18 to TRBJ1-4; D is unclear. This CDR3 has 15 amino acids. Germline CDR1 is KGHSH and CDR2 is LQKENI. V lost 3 bases, J lost 5 bases, and 13 bases lay in between. The CDR3 sequence: CASSPFEGTNEKLFF. CDR3 DNA sequence: TGTGCCAGCTCACCTTTCGAGGGAACCAATGAAAAACTGTTTTTT. Using reference TRBV18 and TRBJ1-4 for the parts outside the CDR3, the full variable domain is NAGVMQNPRHLVRRRGQEARLRCSPMKGHSHVYWYRQLPEEGLKFMVYLQKENIIDESGMPKERFSAEFPKEGPSILRIQQVVRGDSAAYFCASSPFEGTNEKLFFGSGTQLSVL.

The chain links TRBV27 to TRBJ2-3; D is uncertain. V gave up 3 bases and J gave up 4 bases, with 8 bases separating them. The germline gives CDR1 MNHEY, CDR2 SMNVEV (reference sequence). The CDR3 is 13 residues long. The CDR3 spells CASSFQAPDTQYF. The CDR3 DNA follows: TGTGCCAGCAGTTTTCAGGCTCCAGATACGCAGTATTTT.

The chain recombines TRBV6-1 with TRBJ2-3, with D possibly TRBD1 on 6 matching bases. CDR3 length equals 14 residues. Germline loops: CDR1 MNHNS, CDR2 SASEGT. V was clipped by 4 bases and J by 4 bases, with 12 bases between them. The CDR3, as DNA: TGTGCCAGCAGTGTCTACAGGGCCGCAGATACGCAGTATTTT. Amino acid sequence: CASSVYRAADTQYF.

The chain combines TRBV7-6 with TRBJ2-3; 11 positions agree with TRBD2. Unmatched junction bases numbered 11, after V lost 5 bases and J lost 7 bases. The CDR3 has 16 amino acids. The V gene's germline CDR1 is SGHVS and CDR2 FNYEAQ. Written as DNA, the CDR3 is TGTGCCAGCAGCCCGGGGACTAGCGGAGGGGAAAATACGCAGTATTTT. This codes for CASSPGTSGGENTQYF.

This clone was seen a handful of times. This chain connects TRBV6-1 to TRBJ1-6, with D perhaps matching TRBD1 (5 bases). V lost 2 bases, J lost 0 bases, and 26 bases lay in between. Germline CDR1 is MNHNS and CDR2 is SASEGT. CDR3 length equals 22 residues. CDR3 protein: CASSELRGRLPGELSYNSPLHF. In nucleotides, the CDR3 is TGTGCCAGCAGTGAATTACGGGGCCGACTACCGGGGGAGCTCTCCTATAATTCACCCCTCCACTTT.

A remark on this clone: Germline is not matched at one junction end, which may reflect a read error. The chain combines TRBV6-1 with TRBJ2-5; 7 positions match TRBD1. CDR1 MNHNS and CDR2 SASEGT come from the germline V gene. This CDR3 contains 16 residues. The CDR3 spells CASTEQIRGFQETQYF. CDR3 nucleotide sequence: TGTGCCAGCACTGAACAGATCAGGGGGTTCCAAGAGACCCAGTACTTC.

This clone was observed once. The CDR3 protein is CASSYGRSLAASSYEQYF. The CDR3 region has the DNA TGTGCCAGTAGTTACGGCCGATCACTAGCGGCTAGCTCCTACGAGCAGTACTTC. The chain has TRBV19 and TRBJ2-7; 8 bases line up with TRBD2. J gave up 0 bases and V 5 bases, and 15 bases lay outside the gene matches. Germline assignment: CDR1 LNHDA and CDR2 SQIVND (reference sequence). This CDR3 comprises 18 residues.

The gene calls are TRBV29-1 and TRBJ1-2; TRBD1 matches at 9 bases. Germline V CDR1 and CDR2: SQVTM, ANQGSEA. The CDR3 contains 15 residues. V was pared by 4 bases and J by 7 bases, with 13 bases of the junction left unmatched. The CDR3 DNA reads as TGCAGCGTTGGGGGAAGACAGGGGGTAGTGAGTGGCTACACCTTC. It specifies CSVGGRQGVVSGYTF.

This clone was picked up a small number of times. This chain joins TRBV2 and TRBJ1-1; D might be TRBD1 (6 bases). There are 15 residues in the CDR3. Germline V CDR1 and CDR2: SNHLY, FYNNEI. V shed 0 bases and J shed 9 bases, with 17 bases lying between them. The CDR3 nucleotides read TGTGCCAGCAGTGAAGCAAGGACACTCGGGACAAAAGCTTTCTTT. This codes for CASSEARTLGTKAFF.

This chain uses TRBV7-3 with TRBJ2-2, with a possible D match to TRBD1 (5 bases). The germline gives CDR1 SGHTA, CDR2 FQGTGA. The CDR3 length is 15 residues. V lost 5 bases, J lost 4 bases, and 14 bases lay in between. The CDR3 loop is CASSMVAGATGELFF. The CDR3 nucleotides are TGTGCCAGCAGCATGGTGGCTGGGGCCACCGGGGAGCTGTTTTTT.

The chain carries TRBV5-1 and TRBJ2-3, with TRBD2 identical over 7 bases. The CDR3 length is 16 residues. The germline V gene has CDR1 SGHRS and CDR2 YFSETQ. Trimming took 0 bases from V and 4 from J; bases not matched to a gene: 8. CDR3 DNA: TGCGCCAGCAGCTTGGTTCGTCAGGGAGGGTCAGATACGCAGTATTTT. It yields the protein CASSLVRQGGSDTQYF. The full variable domain, with the rest looked up from reference TRBV5-1 and TRBJ2-3, is KAGVTQTPRYLIKTRGQQVTLSCSPISGHRSVSWYQQTPGQGLQFLFEYFSETQRNKGNFPGRFSGRQFSNSRSEMNVSTLELGDSALYLCASSLVRQGGSDTQYFGPGTRLTVL.

This clone was counted once. V is TRBV4-2 and J is TRBJ1-4; 11 bases are a match to TRBD1. The V gene end was trimmed by 0 bases and the J gene end by 11 bases; junction bases not matched to a gene: 5. Germline-derived CDR1 and CDR2 are LGHNA and YNFKEQ. This CDR3 is 15 amino acids long. CDR3 region: CASSQDGGQGGKLFF. CDR3 nucleotide sequence: TGTGCCAGCAGCCAAGATGGGGGACAGGGGGGTAAACTGTTTTTT.

The chain links TRBV6-1 to TRBJ1-5; D is perhaps TRBD1 (5 bases). Trimming took 2 bases from V and 3 from J, leaving 17 bases between them. Germline V gene lookup returns CDR1 MNHNS and CDR2 SASEGT. The CDR3 spans 17 residues. The CDR3: CASSESHRQTYNQPQHF. The DNA of the CDR3 is TGTGCCAGCAGTGAAAGTCATAGACAGACTTACAATCAGCCCCAGCATTTT.

The rearrangement links TRBV19 to TRBJ1-6; 8 bases map to TRBD1. J lost 6 bases, V lost 2 bases, and 6 bases had no gene match. This CDR3 is 16 amino acids long. Germline V gives CDR1 LNHDA, CDR2 SQIVND (reference sequence). The CDR3 DNA is TGTGCCAGTAGTATAAAACAGGGGGGTTCTAATTCACCCCTCCACTTT. Translated, it gives CASSIKQGGSNSPLHF.

The chain has TRBV6-6 and TRBJ2-5; D is possibly TRBD2 (5 bases). The DNA end favors TRBJ2-7, so the J call may be wrong. Germline V gene data show CDR1 as MNHNY and CDR2 as SVGAGI (reference sequence). This CDR3 is 15 amino acids long. DNA of the CDR3: TGTGCCAGCCAGGACTCATCTTCCTTCTCCTACGAGCAGTACTTC. Protein: CASQDSSSFSYEQYF.

The CDR3 DNA sequence: TGTGCCTGGAGTTCATTCCCGACTAGCGGGATTTCCTACAATGAGCAGTTCTTC. This sequence encodes CAWSSFPTSGISYNEQFF. The chain employs TRBV30 and TRBJ2-1, with 11 bases lining up with TRBD2. Germline V gene lookup returns CDR1 GTSNPN and CDR2 SVGIG (reference sequence). This CDR3 is 18 amino acids long. After removal of 2 bases from V and 1 base from J, the junction contained 10 bases not matched to a gene.

Written as DNA, the CDR3 is TGCAGCGTTGAAGGGATGCAGAAGAGCTCTGGGGCCAACGTCCTGACTTTC. Its translation is CSVEGMQKSSGANVLTF. The V and J genes are TRBV29-1 and TRBJ2-6; no definite D call. CDR3 length: 17 residues. V lost 1 base, J lost 0 bases, and 13 bases lay in between. In germline, CDR1 is SQVTM, CDR2 ANQGSEA.

This chain uses TRBV28 with TRBJ1-5; no reliable D call. Between the trimmed V and J ends, which lost 5 bases and 7 bases, there was a span of 15 bases. Germline V gene lookup returns CDR1 MDHEN and CDR2 SYDVKM. The CDR3 consists of 14 residues. As DNA, the CDR3 is TGTGCCAGCAGTCCGGAGAGGGTAAGACAGCCCCAGCATTTT. This codes for CASSPERVRQPQHF.

The chain combines TRBV5-4 with TRBJ1-1; D uncertain. The CDR3 contains 15 residues. Deletions cut 1 base from V and 1 base from J, with 11 bases between. CDR1 and CDR2 from the germline V gene are SGHNT and YYREEE (reference sequence). In DNA form, the CDR3 reads TGTGCCAGCAGCTTGCGAGACCTGCGGAACACTGAAGCTTTCTTT. Amino acids: CASSLRDLRNTEAFF.

This chain uses TRBV27 with TRBJ2-7, with unresolved D. Germline lookup yields CDR1 MNHEY and CDR2 SMNVEV (reference sequence). Deletions cut 0 bases from V and 0 bases from J, with 12 bases between. The CDR3 extends over 16 amino acids. The CDR3 DNA follows: TGTGCCAGCAGTTTATCGCGGCCAACGAGCTCCTACGAGCAGTACTTC. Translated, it gives CASSLSRPTSSYEQYF.

The chain is built from TRBV5-6 and TRBJ2-2, with 11 bases fitting TRBD2. The ends lost 6 bases at V and 0 bases at J; junction bases unmatched: 4. The CDR3 is made up of 16 amino acids. Germline CDR1 is SGHDT and CDR2 is YYEEEE. CDR3 residues: CASTLLAGANTGELFF. The CDR3, as DNA: TGTGCCAGCACCCTACTAGCGGGGGCGAACACCGGGGAGCTGTTTTTT.

The chain's CDR3 is CASGVTGNEQFF. The DNA for the CDR3 is TGTGCCAGCGGGGTCACCGGCAATGAGCAGTTCTTC. This chain connects TRBV6-6 to TRBJ2-1, with D unclear. Deletions cut 8 bases from V and 6 bases from J, with 11 bases between. Germline CDR1 is MNHNY and CDR2 is SVGAGI (reference sequence). The CDR3 has 12 residues.